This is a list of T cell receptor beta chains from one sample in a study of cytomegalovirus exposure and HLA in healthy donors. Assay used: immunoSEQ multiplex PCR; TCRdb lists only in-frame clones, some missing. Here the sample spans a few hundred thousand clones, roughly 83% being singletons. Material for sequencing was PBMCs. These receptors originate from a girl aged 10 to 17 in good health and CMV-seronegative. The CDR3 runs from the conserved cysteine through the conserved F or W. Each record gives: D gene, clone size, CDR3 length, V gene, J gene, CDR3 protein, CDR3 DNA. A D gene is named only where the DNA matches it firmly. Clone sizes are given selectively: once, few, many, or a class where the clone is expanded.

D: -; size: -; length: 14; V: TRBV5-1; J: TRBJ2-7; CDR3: CASSFGTGIYEQYF; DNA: TGCGCCAGCAGCTTCGGGACTGGAATCTACGAGCAGTACTTC
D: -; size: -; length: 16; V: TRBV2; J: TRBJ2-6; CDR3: CASTKELGAGANVLTF; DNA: TGTGCCAGCACCAAGGAGTTAGGGGCTGGGGCCAACGTCCTGACTTTC
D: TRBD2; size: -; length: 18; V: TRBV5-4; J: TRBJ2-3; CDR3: CASSPGGSFGQSTDTQYF; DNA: TGTGCCAGCAGCCCGGGGGGGAGTTTTGGACAGAGCACAGATACGCAGTATTTT
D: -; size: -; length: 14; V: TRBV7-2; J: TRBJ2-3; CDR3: CASSSRTRPDTQYF; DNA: TGTGCCAGCAGCTCTAGGACACGACCAGATACGCAGTATTTT
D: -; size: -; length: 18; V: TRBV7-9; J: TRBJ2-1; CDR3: CASSSRGALSNNYNEQFF; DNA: TGTGCCAGCAGCTCCAGGGGCGCACTATCTAATAACTACAATGAGCAGTTCTTC
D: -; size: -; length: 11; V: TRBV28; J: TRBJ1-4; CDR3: CASSPGEKLFF; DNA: TGTGCCAGCAGCCCCGGTGAAAAACTGTTTTTT
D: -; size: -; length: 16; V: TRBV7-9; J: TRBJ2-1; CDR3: CASNYHGLSSYNEQFF; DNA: TGTGCCAGCAACTATCACGGGTTGAGCTCCTACAATGAGCAGTTCTTC
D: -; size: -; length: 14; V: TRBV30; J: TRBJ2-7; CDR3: CAWRRTDRNYEQYF; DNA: TGTGCCTGGAGAAGAACAGACCGGAACTACGAGCAGTACTTC
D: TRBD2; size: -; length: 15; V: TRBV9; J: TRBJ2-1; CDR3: CASSPTGGLYNEQFF; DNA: TGTGCCAGCAGCCCCACGGGGGGTCTCTACAATGAGCAGTTCTTC
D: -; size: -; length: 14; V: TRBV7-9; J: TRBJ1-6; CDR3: CASTRESGISPLHF; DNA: TGTGCCAGCACGAGAGAATCAGGGATCTCACCCCTCCACTTT
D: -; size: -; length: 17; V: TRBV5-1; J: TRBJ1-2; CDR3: CASSLEVAGGNIYGYTF; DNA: TGCGCCAGCAGCTTGGAAGTGGCAGGTGGAAATATCTACGGCTACACCTTC
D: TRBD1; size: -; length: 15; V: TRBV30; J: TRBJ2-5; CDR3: CAWSGPTGGGETQYF; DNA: TGTGCCTGGAGTGGCCCGACAGGGGGGGGAGAGACCCAGTACTTC
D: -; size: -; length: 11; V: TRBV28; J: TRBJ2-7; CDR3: CASSFRYEQYF; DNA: TGTGCCAGCAGTTTTCGGTACGAGCAGTACTTC
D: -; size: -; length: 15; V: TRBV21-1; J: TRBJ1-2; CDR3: CASSSRGLRETGYTF; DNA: TGTGCCAGCAGCTCTCGAGGTTTGAGGGAAACTGGCTACACCTTC
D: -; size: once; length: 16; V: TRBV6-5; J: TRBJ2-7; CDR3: CASSYSGGESSYEQYF; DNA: TGTGCCAGCAGTTACTCAGGCGGGGAAAGCTCCTACGAGCAGTACTTC
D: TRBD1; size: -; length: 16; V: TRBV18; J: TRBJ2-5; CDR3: CASTPDTGGLQETQYF; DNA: TGTGCCAGCACACCCGATACAGGGGGACTCCAAGAGACCCAGTACTTC
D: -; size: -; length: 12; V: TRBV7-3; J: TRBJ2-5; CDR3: CASSIRVETQYF; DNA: TGTGCCAGCAGCATCCGGGTAGAGACCCAGTACTTC
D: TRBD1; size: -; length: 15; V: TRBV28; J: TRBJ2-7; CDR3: CASSSGGQGIYEQYF; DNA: TGTGCCAGCAGTTCGGGGGGACAGGGGATCTACGAGCAGTACTTC
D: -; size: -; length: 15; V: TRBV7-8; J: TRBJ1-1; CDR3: CASSLIQGLNTEAFF; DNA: TGTGCCAGCAGCTTAATCCAGGGTTTGAACACTGAAGCTTTCTTT
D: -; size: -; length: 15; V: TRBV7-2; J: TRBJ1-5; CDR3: CASSPTGYSNQPQHF; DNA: TGTGCCAGCAGCCCTACAGGATATAGCAATCAGCCCCAGCATTTT
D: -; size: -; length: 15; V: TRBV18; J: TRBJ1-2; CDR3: CASSPPVGRGYGYTF; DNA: TGTGCCAGCTCACCACCGGTGGGCAGGGGCTATGGCTACACCTTC
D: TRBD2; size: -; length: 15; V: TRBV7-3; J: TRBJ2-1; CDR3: CASSLTLAGINEQFF; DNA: TGTGCCAGCAGCTTAACCCTAGCGGGGATAAATGAGCAGTTCTTC
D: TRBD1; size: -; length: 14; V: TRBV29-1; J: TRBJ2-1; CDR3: CSVAQGAPYNEQFF; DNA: TGCAGCGTGGCCCAGGGGGCACCCTACAATGAGCAGTTCTTC
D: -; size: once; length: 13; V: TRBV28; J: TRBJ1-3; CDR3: CASIPGDGNTIYF; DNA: TGTGCCAGCATCCCGGGGGACGGAAACACCATATATTTT
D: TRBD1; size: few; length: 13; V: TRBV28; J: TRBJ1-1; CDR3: CASSLDRVSEAFF; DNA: TGTGCCAGCAGCTTGGACAGGGTCAGTGAAGCTTTCTTT
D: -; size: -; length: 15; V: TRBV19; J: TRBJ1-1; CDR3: CASSIDLKVFGVAFF; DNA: TGTGCCAGTAGTATAGATCTTAAAGTTTTCGGAGTTGCTTTCTTT
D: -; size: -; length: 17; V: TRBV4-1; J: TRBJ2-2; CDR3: CASSLPPGKGYTGELFF; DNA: TGCGCCAGCAGCCTACCACCCGGGAAAGGCTACACCGGGGAGCTGTTTTTT
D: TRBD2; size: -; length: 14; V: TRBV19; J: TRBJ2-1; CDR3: CASSLAGGPGEQFF; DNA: TGTGCCAGTAGCCTAGCGGGGGGGCCTGGTGAGCAGTTCTTC
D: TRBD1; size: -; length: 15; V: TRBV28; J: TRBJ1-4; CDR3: CASSSRDRGWEKLFF; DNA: TGTGCCAGCAGTTCAAGGGACAGGGGTTGGGAAAAACTGTTTTTT
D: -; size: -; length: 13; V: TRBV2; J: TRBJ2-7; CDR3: CASNSAELYEQYF; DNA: TGTGCCAGCAATTCAGCGGAGCTCTACGAGCAGTACTTC
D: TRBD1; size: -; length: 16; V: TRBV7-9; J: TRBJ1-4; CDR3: CSSSLVRQGASEKLFF; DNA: TGTTCCAGCAGCTTAGTTAGACAGGGGGCGAGTGAAAAACTGTTTTTT
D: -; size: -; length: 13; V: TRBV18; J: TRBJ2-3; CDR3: CASSAGSLDTQYF; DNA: TGTGCCAGCTCGGCTGGCAGTTTAGATACGCAGTATTTT